Below, one TCR beta chain is given with its context. The sample originates from a study of neoadjuvant anti-PD-1 for oral cavity cancer. Produced via immunoSEQ multiplex PCR; TCRdb's table is partial and in-frame only. The sample lists fewer than 7,000 clones, about 76% seen once, with 2.5% to 3.5% in the top ten. Trimming took 3 bases from V and 1 from J, leaving 20 bases between them. The CDR3 has 18 residues. CDR1 is SGHTS and CDR2 is YDEGEE in the germline V gene. The origin of this receptor is a person aged 40 to 85 with oral cavity squamous cell carcinoma. The rearrangement links TRBV5-8 to TRBJ2-1, with TRBD1 as a possible D gene (7 bases). The sequenced sample was PBMCs, obtained before nivolumab (anti-PD-1) treatment. In DNA, the CDR3 is TGTGCCAGCAGCTATCGGAGGGGGCTCGCAGGGTCCTACAATGAGCAGTTCTTC. This translates into CASSYRRGLAGSYNEQFF. Full variable domain (outside the CDR3, taken from reference TRBV5-8 and TRBJ2-1): EAGVTQSPTHLIKTRGQQATLRCSPISGHTSVYWYQQALGLGLQFLLWYDEGEERNRGNFPPRFSGRQFPNYSSELNVNALELEDSALYLCASSYRRGLAGSYNEQFFGPGTRLTVL.